Shown below are 8 T cell receptor beta chains from a single sample sequenced in a study of blood T cells in healthy people across ages. The second PCR ran roughly 7 to 12 cycles with a sample-barcoded 5' primer and J-beta primers. MiXCR, run by TCRdb on the 5' RACE reads, gives a single entry per CDR3 protein. The profile shows about 2 million distinct CDR3 sequences, about 49% of them singletons. Sequenced: blood. The origin of the receptors is a woman aged 40 to 50 in good health.

This clonotype has only a few counts. The chain links TRBV28 to TRBJ2-6; D is ambiguous. The germline V gene has CDR1 MDHEN and CDR2 SYDVKM. Deletions cut 1 base from V and 2 bases from J, with 18 bases between. The CDR3 contains 19 residues. In DNA form, the CDR3 reads TGTGCCAGCAGTTTATACCGCCTGAAAGGCCCTCCTGGGGCCAACGTCCTGACTTTC. Translated: CASSLYRLKGPPGANVLTF. Full variable domain (rest looked up from reference TRBV28 and TRBJ2-6): DVKVTQSSRYLVKRTGEKVFLECVQDMDHENMFWYRQDPGLGLRLIYFSYDVKMKEKGDIPEGYSVSREKKERFSLILESASTNQTSMYLCASSLYRLKGPPGANVLTFGAGSRLTVL.

This chain links TRBV5-6 with TRBJ2-1; D gene unclear. V lost 2 bases and J 7 bases, leaving 10 bases between the germline ends. This CDR3 comprises 13 residues. CDR1 SGHDT and CDR2 YYEEEE come from the germline V gene. The CDR3 DNA sequence: TGTGCCAGCAGCTTTTGGGCGGCTAATGAGCAGTTCTTC. As protein: CASSFWAANEQFF.

The V and J genes are TRBV20-1 and TRBJ1-5; 12 bases are a match to TRBD1. V lost 3 bases to trimming and J lost 11 bases; unmatched junction nucleotides: 8. CDR1 DFQATT and CDR2 SNEGSKA come from the germline V gene (reference sequence). This CDR3 is built from 14 residues. The CDR3 DNA sequence: TGCAGTGCTAGCCGGGGACAGGGGGCAGTAGCCCAGCATTTT. Its translation: CSASRGQGAVAQHF.

The gene calls are TRBV7-2 and TRBJ2-3, with 10 bases matching TRBD2. Germline-derived CDR1 and CDR2 are SGHTA and FQGNSA. V was pared by 0 bases and J by 5 bases, with 5 bases of the junction left unmatched. The CDR3 spans 16 residues. CDR3 DNA: TGTGCCAGCAGCTTAGCTAGCGGGGGGTTTAAAGATACGCAGTATTTT. It yields the protein CASSLASGGFKDTQYF.

Of note for this clonotype: A read error is possible here, since a much larger clone lies one base away. The chain has TRBV13 and TRBJ2-3, with 9 bases fitting TRBD2. CDR3 size: 13 residues. V lost 6 bases and J lost 4; bases outside the gene matches: 2. Germline V gene lookup returns CDR1 PRHDT and CDR2 FYEKMQ (reference sequence). The CDR3: CASRGTSPDTQYF. In DNA form, the CDR3 reads TGTGCCAGCAGGGGGACTAGCCCAGATACGCAGTATTTT.

This chain uses TRBV7-2 with TRBJ1-6; D might be TRBD1 (5 bases). The CDR3 length is 15 residues. V lost 1 base and J 6 bases, leaving 10 bases between the germline ends. Germline CDR1 SGHTA, CDR2 FQGNSA. CDR3 nucleotides: TGTGCCAGCAGCTTAGGGGGCAGTTTTAATTCACCCCTCCACTTT. Protein: CASSLGGSFNSPLHF.

Only a few counts were recorded for this clonotype. V gene TRBV14 combines with J gene TRBJ1-5; D gene uncertain. Germline V gives CDR1 SGHDN, CDR2 FVKESK. The V end was cut by 4 bases, the J end by 7 bases, with 11 bases between. This CDR3 comprises 13 residues. This CDR3 reads CASSPRAGQPQHF. Here the CDR3 DNA reads TGTGCCAGCAGCCCGCGGGCGGGGCAGCCCCAGCATTTT. Drawing the rest from reference TRBV14 and TRBJ1-5, the complete variable domain is EAGVTQFPSHSVIEKGQTVTLRCDPISGHDNLYWYRRVMGKEIKFLLHFVKESKQDESGMPNNRFLAERTGGTYSTLKVQPAELEDSGVYFCASSPRAGQPQHFGDGTRLSIL.

The chain employs TRBV6-2 or TRBV6-3 and TRBJ2-3, with a possible D match to TRBD2 (6 bases). The CDR3 has 14 amino acids. Germline values: CDR1 MNHEY, CDR2 SVGEGT. The V end lost 4 bases, the J end lost 5 bases, and 13 bases lay between the germline ends. Written as DNA, the CDR3 is TGTGCCAGCAGTTCACCGGGACTTATAGATACGCAGTATTTT. Amino acid sequence: CASSSPGLIDTQYF.